Here is one T cell receptor beta chain with its context. The CDR3 sequence is 15 residues long. V dropped 4 bases and J dropped 6; count of bases not matched to a gene: 7. The germline V gene has CDR1 SEHNR and CDR2 FQNEAQ (reference sequence). The sample comes from a study of blood T cell repertoires in COVID-19. Study context: COVID-19 samples from acute and convalescent phases originated in the United States, Italy and Spain. Sources were T cells, B-cell-depleted T cells, or PBMCs; the material itself was cDNA or gDNA.

As originally analysed: Amplification of reference gene primers was used by the study to estimate nucleated cell counts. Libraries were prepared by immunoSEQ multiplex PCR; TCRdb keeps only in-frame clonotypes and omits some of them. D and trimming were read from the DNA, whereas the V and J calls and clone size are those reported in that table. The sample lists 150,000 to 200,000 clones, approximately 90% seen once, with approximately 4.8% in the top ten. Patients of the Seattle cohort, enrolled during active infection, were followed longitudinally. This chain connects TRBV7-9 to TRBJ2-7, with 12 bases aligning to TRBD2. Sequencing was done on a sample of peripheral blood. This clonotype originated in a man aged 25 to 40 with COVID-19, enrolled during active disease. CDR3 in DNA: TGTGCCAGCAGCTCCGCGGGACTAGCGGGTGGCGAGCAGTACTTC. Protein: CASSSAGLAGGEQYF.